This T cell receptor (beta chain) originates from a study of T cells in Graves' hyperthyroidism and ophthalmopathy. TCR beta CDR3 regions were amplified from RNA. RT-PCR in the first round (using the HTBI primer set) targeted the TCR CDR3. TCRdb reprocessed the multiplex PCR reads via MiXCR and lists one record per CDR3 protein. The sample contains around 300,000 distinct CDR3 sequences, nearly 15% of which appear only once. Hyperthyroidism was newly diagnosed in patients aged 18 to 65 (duration under 2 months). The receptor was derived from a woman aged 45-59 years with Graves' hyperthyroidism that later progressed to Graves' ophthalmopathy. Sequencing was done on a sample of blood.

The CDR3 sequence: CASSSRGRQYF. Here the CDR3 DNA reads TGTGCCAGTAGCTCCAGGGGCCGGCAGTACTTC. V is TRBV19 and J is TRBJ2-7, with a tentative D call TRBD1 (6 bases). The V end was cut by 6 bases, the J end by 9 bases, with 12 bases between. Looked up from germline, CDR1 is LNHDA and CDR2 is SQIVND (reference sequence). The CDR3 covers 11 residues.